These 22 T cell receptor beta chains came from one sample sequenced in a study of T cell responses to AZD1222 COVID-19 vaccine. Produced via immunoSEQ multiplex PCR; TCRdb's table is partial and in-frame only. The data hold 55,000 to 65,000 clones, with around three quarters observed a single time. The specimen was peripheral blood, collected 28 days after the second AZD1222 dose. These receptors were obtained from an adult who received the AZD1222 COVID-19 vaccine.

The chain's CDR3 is CASIRGGSSYNEQFF. DNA of the CDR3: TGTGCCAGCATCCGGGGGGGTAGCTCCTACAATGAGCAGTTCTTC. The rearrangement links TRBV28 to TRBJ2-1, with 8 bases aligning to TRBD2. There are 15 residues in the CDR3. V lost 7 bases, J lost 0 bases, and 5 bases stayed unmatched. The germline gives CDR1 MDHEN, CDR2 SYDVKM.

The gene calls are TRBV6-5 and TRBJ2-7; the D gene is possibly TRBD2 (5 bases). V lost 2 bases and J lost 1, with 12 bases in between. Per the germline V gene, CDR1 is MNHEY and CDR2 is SVGAGI. This CDR3 spans 15 amino acids. The CDR3 region has the DNA TGTGCCAGCAGTTACGGGATTGGAGGTTCCTACGAGCAGTACTTC. It specifies CASSYGIGGSYEQYF.

This clone showed up just once. The chain has TRBV7-2 and TRBJ1-2, with D hard to call. The germline gives CDR1 SGHTA, CDR2 FQGNSA. CDR3 length equals 15 residues. The V end lost 5 bases, the J end lost 3 bases, and 16 bases lay between the germline ends. CDR3 loop: CASSPAGPPDYGYTF. CDR3 nucleotides: TGTGCCAGCAGCCCGGCAGGACCCCCGGACTATGGCTACACCTTC. Full variable domain (missing parts from reference TRBV7-2 and TRBJ1-2): GAGVSQSPSNKVTEKGKDVELRCDPISGHTALYWYRQSLGQGLEFLIYFQGNSAPDKSGLPSDRFSAERTGGSVSTLTIQRTQQEDSAVYLCASSPAGPPDYGYTFGSGTRLTVV.

The V and J genes are TRBV2 and TRBJ2-3; possibly TRBD1 for D (6 bases). Germline V lookup: CDR1 SNHLY, CDR2 FYNNEI. This CDR3 has 15 amino acids. Trimming took 6 bases from V and 2 from J, leaving 15 bases between them. The CDR3: CASRPRGPFTDTQYF. In nucleotides, the CDR3 is TGTGCCAGCAGGCCCAGGGGTCCCTTCACAGATACGCAGTATTTT.

The V call is TRBV7-8, the J call TRBJ2-3; D remains ambiguous. Germline CDR1 is SGHVS and CDR2 is FQNEAQ. V was shortened by 1 base and J by 0 bases, with 8 bases between the two germline ends. The CDR3 contains 15 residues. CDR3 residues: CASSLEAKSTDTQYF. As DNA, the CDR3 is TGTGCCAGCAGCTTAGAAGCCAAGAGCACAGATACGCAGTATTTT.

This clone was observed a single time. The chain couples TRBV3-1 (or the pseudogene TRBV3-2) to TRBJ1-1, with TRBD1 matching 7 bases. V trimming: 0 bases; J trimming: 3 bases; junction bases outside the gene matches: 7. The CDR3 covers 16 residues. Germline loops: CDR1 LGHDT, CDR2 YNNKEL (reference sequence). CDR3 sequence: CASSQDGNTGDTEAFF. The CDR3 DNA is TGTGCCAGCAGCCAAGATGGTAATACAGGGGACACTGAAGCTTTCTTT.

The rearrangement joins TRBV18 to TRBJ2-3; D perhaps matches TRBD1 (5 bases). This CDR3 has 14 residues. CDR1 KGHSH and CDR2 LQKENI come from the germline V gene. V was shortened by 2 bases and J by 2 bases, with 8 bases between the two germline ends. The CDR3 protein is CASSPGAHTDTQYF. The CDR3 nucleotides are TGTGCCAGCTCACCAGGGGCACACACAGATACGCAGTATTTT.

This sequence joins TRBV7-2 and TRBJ1-2; 7 bases match TRBD1. Germline V gives CDR1 SGHTA, CDR2 FQGNSA. CDR3 length: 14 amino acids. V shed 5 bases, J shed 7 bases, and the junction held 10 bases outside the gene matches. This CDR3 reads CASSPTQGDSGYTF. The CDR3 DNA is TGTGCCAGCAGCCCAACTCAGGGGGATAGTGGCTACACCTTC. The complete variable domain, with remaining parts taken from reference TRBV7-2 and TRBJ1-2, reads GAGVSQSPSNKVTEKGKDVELRCDPISGHTALYWYRQSLGQGLEFLIYFQGNSAPDKSGLPSDRFSAERTGGSVSTLTIQRTQQEDSAVYLCASSPTQGDSGYTFGSGTRLTVV.

This chain connects TRBV19 to TRBJ2-2; TRBD1 matches 8 bases. Trimming removed 5 bases from V and 4 bases from J; junction bases left unmatched: 6. Germline loops: CDR1 LNHDA, CDR2 SQIVND (reference sequence). This CDR3 is 15 amino acids long. The CDR3 coding sequence is TGTGCCAGTAGTTTGCAGACAGGGGTCACCGGGGAGCTGTTTTTT. Protein sequence: CASSLQTGVTGELFF. Filled out from reference TRBV19 and TRBJ2-2, the complete variable domain reads DGGITQSPKYLFRKEGQNVTLSCEQNLNHDAMYWYRQDPGQGLRLIYYSQIVNDFQKGDIAEGYSVSREKKESFPLTVTSAQKNPTAFYLCASSLQTGVTGELFFGEGSRLTVL.

The V gene is TRBV10-3, the J gene TRBJ1-4, with 7 positions matching TRBD1. CDR3 size: 13 residues. Germline V lookup: CDR1 ENHRY, CDR2 SYGVKD. V gave up 3 bases and J gave up 7 bases; unmatched junction bases: 2. The CDR3 nucleotides read TGTGCCATCAGTGACAGGGGGTTTGAAAAACTGTTTTTT. This gives the protein CAISDRGFEKLFF.

This clone has more than one count but fewer than ten. V and J are TRBV5-1 and TRBJ2-2, with unresolved D. Germline CDR1 reads SGHRS; CDR2 reads YFSETQ. This CDR3 is built from 15 residues. Trimming cost V 0 bases and J 7 bases, with 13 bases left between them. This CDR3 reads CASSLESSTIGELFF. CDR3 in DNA: TGCGCCAGCAGCTTGGAGTCCTCGACGATCGGGGAGCTGTTTTTT.

The chain combines TRBV19 with TRBJ1-5; possible D gene TRBD1, 5 bases. Trimming left V 9 bases short and J 0 bases short, with 21 bases between. Germline loops: CDR1 LNHDA, CDR2 SQIVND (reference sequence). The CDR3 is made up of 17 amino acids. This CDR3 reads CASCSLAGTVSNQPQHF. The CDR3, as DNA: TGTGCCAGCTGCAGTTTGGCAGGGACCGTTAGCAATCAGCCCCAGCATTTT.

This rearrangement joins TRBV19 to TRBJ2-1; 13 nucleotides match TRBD2. V lost 5 bases and J lost 5; bases outside the gene matches: 3. The CDR3 contains 15 residues. Germline V gives CDR1 LNHDA, CDR2 SQIVND (reference sequence). CDR3 sequence (DNA): TGTGCCAGTAGTGTTGGACTAGCGGGGGACAATGAGCAGTTCTTC. It yields the protein CASSVGLAGDNEQFF.

The chain carries TRBV5-4 and TRBJ1-6, with D maybe TRBD1 (6 bases). Germline CDR1 SGHNT, CDR2 YYREEE (reference sequence). Trimming took off 2 bases at V and 6 bases at J, with 12 bases between the two ends. This CDR3 comprises 15 residues. The CDR3 coding sequence is TGTGCCAGCAGCTTCCCCGGACAGCCTAATTCACCCCTCCACTTT. It specifies CASSFPGQPNSPLHF. Looking up the rest from reference TRBV5-4 and TRBJ1-6 gives the full variable domain: ETGVTQSPTHLIKTRGQQVTLRCSSQSGHNTVSWYQQALGQGPQFIFQYYREEENGRGNFPPRFSGLQFPNYSSELNVNALELDDSALYLCASSFPGQPNSPLHFGNGTRLTVT.

The chain is built from TRBV7-9 and TRBJ2-5, with TRBD1 matching 8 bases. The V segment lost 7 bases and the J segment 5 bases; nucleotides outside the gene matches: 15. Looked up from germline, CDR1 is SEHNR and CDR2 is FQNEAQ (reference sequence). CDR3 size: 16 residues. The CDR3 region is CASTPPGQGGWETQYF. In DNA, the CDR3 is TGTGCCAGCACCCCCCCCGGACAGGGAGGTTGGGAGACCCAGTACTTC.

This clone showed up just once. The chain carries TRBV28 and TRBJ2-2; the D gene is possibly TRBD2 (6 bases). The CDR3 totals 13 residues. With 7 bases removed from V and 7 bases from J, the gap between germline ends came to 13 bases. Germline CDR1 MDHEN, CDR2 SYDVKM. The CDR3 protein is CASIRQGGGELFF. CDR3 DNA: TGTGCCAGCATAAGGCAGGGAGGCGGGGAGCTGTTTTTT.

J is TRBJ2-7 and V is TRBV3-1 (or the pseudogene TRBV3-2); tentatively, D is TRBD2 (6 bases). The length of the CDR3 is 14 residues. Germline V gene data show CDR1 as LGHDT and CDR2 as YNNKEL (reference sequence). V gave up 6 bases and J gave up 0 bases, with 12 bases separating them. This CDR3 is CASSRDFTSYEQYF. The DNA of the CDR3 is TGTGCCAGCAGTCGGGACTTTACCTCCTACGAGCAGTACTTC.

This clone was seen a few times. The chain combines TRBV2 with TRBJ2-3, with a tentative D call TRBD2 (7 bases). The V gene lost 10 bases and the J gene lost 6 bases, with 17 bases spanning the gap. The CDR3 contains 13 residues. Germline loops: CDR1 SNHLY, CDR2 FYNNEI. The CDR3 bases are TGTGCCACCAGCCGAGGGGGAGGGGATACGCAGTATTTT. It translates to CATSRGGGDTQYF.

This chain uses TRBV28 with TRBJ1-1; no definite D call. V lost 3 bases to trimming and J lost 5 bases, with 4 bases between them. The CDR3 is 11 amino acids. Germline CDR1 and CDR2: MDHEN and SYDVKM. Here the CDR3 DNA reads TGTGCCAGCAGTTTGGGGACTGAAGCTTTCTTT. Its protein is CASSLGTEAFF.

J is TRBJ2-2 and V is TRBV2, with 8 positions matching TRBD1. CDR1 and CDR2 (germline): SNHLY, FYNNEI. The V segment lost 5 bases and the J segment 3 bases; nucleotides outside the gene matches: 5. This CDR3 region has 15 residues. CDR3 protein: CASSYDRGDTGELFF. For the CDR3, the DNA is TGTGCCAGCAGTTACGACAGGGGAGACACCGGGGAGCTGTTTTTT.

The chain employs TRBV4-3 and TRBJ1-5; D perhaps matches TRBD1 (6 bases). From germline, CDR1 is LGHNA and CDR2 YSLEER. The CDR3 runs to 16 residues. V lost 0 bases to trimming and J lost 6 bases, with 15 bases between them. The CDR3 region is CASSQDPGAPFQPQHF. DNA for the CDR3: TGCGCCAGCAGCCAAGATCCAGGGGCCCCCTTTCAGCCCCAGCATTTT.

J is TRBJ2-7 and V is TRBV7-9; D assignment may be TRBD1 or TRBD2 (5 bases each). V was clipped by 7 bases and J by 3 bases, with 16 bases between them. The germline CDR1 and CDR2 sequences are SEHNR and FQNEAQ (reference sequence). The CDR3 loop spans 14 amino acids. The CDR3 nucleotides are TGTGCCAGCACCAATCCTGGGACGATCTACGAGCAGTACTTC. Protein: CASTNPGTIYEQYF.